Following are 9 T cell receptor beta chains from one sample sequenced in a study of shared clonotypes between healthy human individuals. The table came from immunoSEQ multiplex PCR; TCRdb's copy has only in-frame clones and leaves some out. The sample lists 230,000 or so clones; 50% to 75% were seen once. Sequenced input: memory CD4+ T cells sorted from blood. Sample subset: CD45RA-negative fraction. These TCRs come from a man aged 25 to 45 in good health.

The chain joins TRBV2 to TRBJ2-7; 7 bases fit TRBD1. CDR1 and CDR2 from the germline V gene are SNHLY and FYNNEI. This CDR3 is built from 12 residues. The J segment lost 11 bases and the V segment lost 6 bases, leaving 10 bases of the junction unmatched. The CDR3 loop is CASRNRGWGKYF. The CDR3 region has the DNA TGTGCCAGCAGAAACAGGGGATGGGGGAAGTACTTC.

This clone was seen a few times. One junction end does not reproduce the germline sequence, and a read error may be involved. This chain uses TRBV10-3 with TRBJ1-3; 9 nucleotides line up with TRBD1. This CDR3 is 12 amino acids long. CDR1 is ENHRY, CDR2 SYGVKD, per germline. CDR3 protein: CAISDGQGRWNF. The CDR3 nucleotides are TGTGCCATCAGTGACGGACAGGGGAGGTGGAATTTT.

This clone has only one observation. The CDR3 sequence: CASSDSIIYNEQFF. DNA for the CDR3: TGTGCCAGCAGTGATTCAATTATCTACAATGAGCAGTTCTTC. This sequence joins TRBV2 and TRBJ2-1; the D is unclear. The CDR3 has 14 amino acids. The V gene lost 3 bases and the J gene lost 3 bases, with 9 bases spanning the gap. Germline-derived CDR1 and CDR2 are SNHLY and FYNNEI. Combining the CDR3 with reference TRBV2 and TRBJ2-1 gives the whole variable domain EPEVTQTPSHQVTQMGQEVILRCVPISNHLYFYWYRQILGQKVEFLVSFYNNEISEKSEIFDDQFSVERPDGSNFTLKIRSTKLEDSAMYFCASSDSIIYNEQFFGPGTRLTVL.

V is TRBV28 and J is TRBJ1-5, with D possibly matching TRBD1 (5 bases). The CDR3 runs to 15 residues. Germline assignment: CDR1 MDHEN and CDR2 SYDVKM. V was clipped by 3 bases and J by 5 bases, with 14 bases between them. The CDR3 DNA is TGTGCCAGCAGTTTCCCCAGGGTGGGGGATCAGCCCCAGCATTTT. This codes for CASSFPRVGDQPQHF.

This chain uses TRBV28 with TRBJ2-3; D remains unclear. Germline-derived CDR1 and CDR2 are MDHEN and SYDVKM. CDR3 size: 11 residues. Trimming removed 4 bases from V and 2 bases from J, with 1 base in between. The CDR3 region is CASSSTDTQYF. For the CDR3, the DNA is TGTGCCAGCAGTTCCACAGATACGCAGTATTTT.

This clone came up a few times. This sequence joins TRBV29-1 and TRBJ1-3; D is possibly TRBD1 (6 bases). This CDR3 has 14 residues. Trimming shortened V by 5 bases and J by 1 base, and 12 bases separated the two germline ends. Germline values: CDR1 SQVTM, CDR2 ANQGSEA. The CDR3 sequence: CSVITGQSGNTIYF. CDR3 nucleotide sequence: TGCAGCGTTATAACCGGACAGTCTGGAAACACCATATATTTT. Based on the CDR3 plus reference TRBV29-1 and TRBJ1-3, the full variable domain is SAVISQKPSRDICQRGTSLTIQCQVDSQVTMMFWYRQQPGQSLTLIATANQGSEATYESGFVIDKFPISRPNLTFSTLTVSNMSPEDSSIYLCSVITGQSGNTIYFGEGSWLTVV.

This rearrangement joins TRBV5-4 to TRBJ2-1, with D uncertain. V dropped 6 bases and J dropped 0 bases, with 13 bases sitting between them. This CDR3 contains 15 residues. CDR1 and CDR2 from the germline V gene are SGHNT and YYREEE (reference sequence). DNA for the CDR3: TGTGCCAGCACCAACCCACTGAGCTCCTACAATGAGCAGTTCTTC. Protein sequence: CASTNPLSSYNEQFF.

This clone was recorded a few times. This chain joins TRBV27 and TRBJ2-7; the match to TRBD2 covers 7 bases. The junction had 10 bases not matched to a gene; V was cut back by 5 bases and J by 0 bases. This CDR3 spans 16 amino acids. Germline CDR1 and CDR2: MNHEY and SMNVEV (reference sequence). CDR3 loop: CASSPVPGLVSYEQYF. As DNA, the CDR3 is TGTGCCAGCAGTCCAGTTCCCGGACTAGTCTCCTACGAGCAGTACTTC.

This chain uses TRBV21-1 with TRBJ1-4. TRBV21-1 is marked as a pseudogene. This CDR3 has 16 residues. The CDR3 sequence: CASSTTRGRGNEKLFF. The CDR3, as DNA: TGTGCCAGCAGCACCACTAGGGGACGGGGTAATGAAAAACTGTTTTTT.